This T cell receptor (beta chain) was profiled in a study of shared clonotypes between healthy human individuals. V dropped 0 bases and J dropped 3 bases, with 11 bases sitting between them. Germline V gives CDR1 SGHNT, CDR2 YYREEE (reference sequence). This CDR3 region has 15 residues. As for this clone: Distinct nucleotide sequences in the sample also encode this CDR3.

Repertoires were generated with immunoSEQ multiplex PCR, while TCRdb's copy carries only in-frame clones and drops some. The sample lists around 1.6 million clones, 95% to 99% occurring once. This chain links TRBV5-4 with TRBJ2-3, with D maybe TRBD2 (6 bases). Sequences were obtained from naive CD4+ T cells sorted from blood. Subset given: CD45RA+ positively selected. The receptor's source is a man in his thirties or forties in good health. CDR3: CASSLGLASTDTQYF. The CDR3 DNA reads as TGTGCCAGCAGCTTGGGGCTAGCGTCAACAGATACGCAGTATTTT.